In this sample, the clone carrying this TCR beta chain turned up a few times. The TCRbeta library incorporated unique molecular identifiers. TCRdb recomputed calls from the PCR reads with MiXCR, one row per CDR3 protein. The sample contains a few hundred thousand distinct CDR3 sequences, roughly a quarter of which appear only once. The CDR3 contains 15 residues. V was pared by 2 bases and J by 2 bases, with 12 bases between. The entry originates in a study of T-cell reconstitution after alpha-beta-depleted transplantation in children. This sequence originates from a boy under two years old with Wiskott-Aldrich syndrome, due to receive a stem cell transplant. V and J are TRBV12-3 or TRBV12-4 and TRBJ1-2, with unresolved D. The sequencing here drew on PBMCs, taken before TCRalphabeta/CD19-depleted stem cell transplant. In nucleotides, the CDR3 is TGTGCCAGCAGTTTAAGTCGCATAATCAACTATGGCTACACCTTC. It codes for CASSLSRIINYGYTF.